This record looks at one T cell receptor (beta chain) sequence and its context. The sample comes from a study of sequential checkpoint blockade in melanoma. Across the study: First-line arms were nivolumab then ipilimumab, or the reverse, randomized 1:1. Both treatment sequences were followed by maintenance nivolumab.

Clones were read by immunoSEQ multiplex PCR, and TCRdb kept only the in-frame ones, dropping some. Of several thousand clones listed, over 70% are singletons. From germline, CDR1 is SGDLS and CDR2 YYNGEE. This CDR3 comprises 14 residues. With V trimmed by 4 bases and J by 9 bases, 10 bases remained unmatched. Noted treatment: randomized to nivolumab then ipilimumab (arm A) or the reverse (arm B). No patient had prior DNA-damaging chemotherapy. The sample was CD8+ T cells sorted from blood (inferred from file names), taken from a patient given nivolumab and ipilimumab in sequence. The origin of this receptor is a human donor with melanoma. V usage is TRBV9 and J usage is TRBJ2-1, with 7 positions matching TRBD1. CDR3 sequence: CASSPQGDNGEQFF. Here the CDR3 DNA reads TGTGCCAGCAGCCCCCAGGGGGACAACGGTGAGCAGTTCTTC.